Below are 17 T cell receptor beta chains sequenced from a single sample in a study of OX40 agonist ivuxolimab in advanced cancers. TCRdb's table, derived via immunoSEQ multiplex PCR, lists solely in-frame clones and lacks some. Here the sample spans about 99,000 clones, roughly 95% being singletons. Source: CD4+ or CD8+ T cells sorted from blood, taken in a trial of the OX40 agonist ivuxolimab. The receptors originated from an adult with an advanced solid tumor such as melanoma, head and neck, liver or kidney cancer.

The chain joins TRBV28 to TRBJ2-2; 10 bases are shared with TRBD2. Germline V lookup: CDR1 MDHEN, CDR2 SYDVKM. V lost 7 bases and J lost 8; bases outside the gene matches: 13. The CDR3 has 16 residues. CDR3 region: CASIPLSGRAPGELFF. The CDR3 DNA sequence: TGTGCCAGCATCCCTTTGAGCGGGAGGGCCCCAGGGGAGCTGTTTTTT.

A single count supports this clone. J is TRBJ2-7 and V is TRBV28; 8 positions agree with TRBD1. The CDR3 has 13 residues. Germline values: CDR1 MDHEN, CDR2 SYDVKM. The V segment lost 5 bases and the J segment 3 bases; nucleotides outside the gene matches: 3. The CDR3 DNA sequence: TGTGCCAGCAGTCCAGGACAGGGCTACGAGCAGTACTTC. As protein: CASSPGQGYEQYF.

The J gene is TRBJ1-3, the V gene TRBV29-1; D is uncertain. The germline V gene has CDR1 SQVTM and CDR2 ANQGSEA. Between the trimmed V and J ends, which lost 5 bases and 0 bases, there was a span of 8 bases. This CDR3 is 13 amino acids long. The CDR3 sequence: CSVMESSGNTIYF. The CDR3 nucleotides read TGCAGCGTTATGGAGAGCTCTGGAAACACCATATATTTT.

The chain carries TRBV19 and TRBJ2-1; no clear D gene. Germline assignment: CDR1 LNHDA and CDR2 SQIVND (reference sequence). V was shortened by 3 bases and J by 4 bases, with 7 bases between the two germline ends. The CDR3 covers 13 residues. The CDR3 spells CASSMGRYNEQFF. The CDR3 nucleotides read TGTGCCAGTAGTATGGGCCGGTACAATGAGCAGTTCTTC.

This clone has just one count. This chain joins TRBV29-1 and TRBJ1-1, with D perhaps matching TRBD1 (5 bases). Trimming shortened V by 3 bases and J by 4 bases, and 21 bases separated the two germline ends. Germline CDR1 and CDR2: SQVTM and ANQGSEA. CDR3 size: 16 residues. The CDR3 is CSVDKPLGGGSTEAFF. The CDR3 DNA reads TGCAGCGTTGATAAACCCCTGGGGGGGGGTTCCACTGAAGCTTTCTTT.

This clone was detected once. This sequence joins TRBV4-1 and TRBJ1-4; D remains unclear. The CDR3 is 17 residues long. V was trimmed by 3 bases and J by 1 base, leaving 15 bases between them. Germline loops: CDR1 MGHRA, CDR2 YSYEKL. DNA for the CDR3: TGCGCCAGCAGCCAGACCCTAGACACGTTAACTAATGAAAAACTGTTTTTT. It is translated as CASSQTLDTLTNEKLFF.

V is TRBV28 and J is TRBJ2-3; 7 bases match TRBD1. Germline CDR1 MDHEN, CDR2 SYDVKM. The CDR3 is 14 residues long. J lost 1 base, V lost 5 bases, and 3 bases had no gene match. The CDR3 is CASSIGQGTDTQYF. Written as DNA, the CDR3 is TGTGCCAGCAGTATCGGACAGGGCACAGATACGCAGTATTTT.

The chain couples TRBV21-1 to TRBJ1-2. TRBV21-1 counts as a pseudogene. CDR3 size: 11 residues. Written as DNA, the CDR3 is TGTGCCAGCATAAACCGATATGGCTACACCTTC. This encodes CASINRYGYTF.

This clone turned up a few times. The genes are TRBV7-9 and TRBJ2-7, with TRBD2 matching over 10 bases. The germline V gene encodes CDR1 SEHNR and CDR2 FQNEAQ (reference sequence). V was pared by 5 bases and J by 3 bases, with 13 bases of the junction left unmatched. CDR3 size: 17 residues. The chain's CDR3 is CASSQEGLAGDHYEQYF. The CDR3 DNA reads TGTGCCAGCAGCCAAGAGGGGCTAGCGGGGGACCACTACGAGCAGTACTTC.

V and J are TRBV9 and TRBJ2-5; D gene uncertain. Germline assignment: CDR1 SGDLS and CDR2 YYNGEE. The CDR3 runs to 14 residues. V was shortened by 0 bases and J by 1 base, with 7 bases between the two germline ends. Here the CDR3 DNA reads TGTGCCAGCAGCGTAGCTAGACCCCAAGAGACCCAGTACTTC. Amino acid sequence: CASSVARPQETQYF.

The chain employs TRBV5-4 and TRBJ1-3; no reliable D call. This CDR3 has 12 amino acids. V was cut by 1 base and J by 3 bases, with 2 bases left in between. Germline loops: CDR1 SGHNT, CDR2 YYREEE (reference sequence). The CDR3 here is CASSLLGNTIYF. CDR3 DNA: TGTGCCAGCAGCTTGCTTGGAAACACCATATATTTT.

The gene calls are TRBV5-1 and TRBJ1-1; 10 bases align to TRBD1. The J segment lost 1 base and the V segment lost 2 bases, leaving 8 bases of the junction unmatched. From germline, CDR1 is SGHRS and CDR2 YFSETQ. The CDR3 loop spans 17 amino acids. CDR3: CASSFDRGPRTNTEAFF. The CDR3 DNA follows: TGCGCCAGCAGCTTCGACAGGGGGCCACGAACGAACACTGAAGCTTTCTTT.

Points on this clone: This CDR3 is also generated by other DNA sequences in the sample. The rearrangement uses TRBV5-1 and TRBJ1-1; 8 bases match TRBD1. V was clipped by 4 bases and J by 5 bases; unmatched bases: 4. Germline CDR1 is SGHRS and CDR2 is YFSETQ. The CDR3 is 13 amino acids. The CDR3 DNA reads TGCGCCAGCAGCCTCGACAGGGGAACTGAAGCTTTCTTT. Translated: CASSLDRGTEAFF.

This sequence joins TRBV6-1 and TRBJ2-2, with D possibly TRBD1 on 7 matching bases. The length of the CDR3 is 14 residues. V lost 6 bases and J lost 3, with 11 bases in between. From germline, CDR1 is MNHNS and CDR2 SASEGT. CDR3 coding DNA: TGTGCCAGCAGGGAGGGGGCGGACACCGGGGAGCTGTTTTTT. Protein sequence: CASREGADTGELFF.

The rearrangement joins TRBV27 to TRBJ2-7, with D unclear. The CDR3 sequence is 14 residues long. The V gene's germline CDR1 is MNHEY and CDR2 SMNVEV (reference sequence). V was pared by 7 bases and J by 5 bases, with 18 bases between. CDR3 loop: CASTHIDQIHEQYF. CDR3 nucleotide sequence: TGTGCCAGCACCCACATAGACCAAATCCACGAGCAGTACTTC.

The chain combines TRBV5-6 with TRBJ1-2; D ambiguous. The CDR3 spans 16 residues. The germline V gene has CDR1 SGHDT and CDR2 YYEEEE. V was pared by 7 bases and J by 4 bases, with 23 bases between. For the CDR3, the DNA is TGTGCCAGCTACTCCCCGGAAGCGGGCACCATCTATGGCTACACCTTC. This sequence encodes CASYSPEAGTIYGYTF.

V gene TRBV9 combines with J gene TRBJ2-1; D is possibly TRBD1 or TRBD2 (6 bases each). The ends were cut back, 0 bases at V and 5 bases at J, with 9 bases in the middle. CDR1 is SGDLS and CDR2 is YYNGEE in the germline V gene. The CDR3 is 14 residues long. The CDR3 loop reads CASSVERGDNEQFF. The CDR3 region has the DNA TGTGCCAGCAGCGTAGAAAGGGGGGACAATGAGCAGTTCTTC.